In its sample, the clone carrying this T cell receptor beta chain was seen many times. Its antigen is not known. The data belong to a study of T-cell memory formation after mild COVID-19. General study points: A second wave expanding day 15 to 37 was CD4+-biased; contracting clones were balanced.

The TCR alpha and TCR beta cDNA libraries, bearing sample barcodes and UMIs, were generated by 5'RACE using constant-segment primers. From the 5' RACE reads, TCRdb called clonotypes with MiXCR, one entry per CDR3 protein. Counted here are around 340,000 distinct CDR3 sequences, about an eighth occurring once; the ten biggest clones make up 20% to 25%. Trimming stripped 7 bases from V and 9 bases from J, with 10 bases between. Germline CDR1 and CDR2: SEHNR and FQNEAQ (reference sequence). The CDR3 totals 11 residues. This chain connects TRBV7-9 to TRBJ2-1; D is possibly TRBD1 (6 bases). The sequence derives from a man aged 18 to 29 who had mild COVID-19 (a few samples of this study predate the infection). Cell type and time point are not known. Sequencing was carried out using PBMCs or a T cell subset sorted from them (not recorded which). The CDR3 sequence is CASIGGIEQFF. The CDR3 DNA is TGTGCCAGCATTGGGGGCATTGAGCAGTTCTTC.